The T cell receptor (beta chain) described here comes from a study of Graves' ophthalmopathy and Graves' hyperthyroidism. RNA transcripts were the source from which TCR beta CDR3 regions were amplified. HTBI-primed first-round RT-PCR preceded second-round multiplex PCR. MiXCR, run by TCRdb on the multiplex PCR reads, gives a single entry per CDR3 protein. The sample shows under 350,000 distinct CDR3 sequences, roughly 16% of them seen only once. V shed 2 bases, J shed 4 bases, and the junction held 6 bases outside the gene matches. The CDR3 is 15 residues long. Per germline, CDR1 GTSNPN and CDR2 SVGIG (reference sequence). This clonotype has more than one count but fewer than ten.

The chain carries TRBV30 and TRBJ2-3; 10 positions match TRBD2. The source material was peripheral blood. The clonotype originates from an adult man with Graves' ophthalmopathy. The CDR3: CAWSTLAGEADTQYF. DNA of the CDR3: TGTGCCTGGAGTACCCTAGCGGGAGAGGCAGATACGCAGTATTTT.